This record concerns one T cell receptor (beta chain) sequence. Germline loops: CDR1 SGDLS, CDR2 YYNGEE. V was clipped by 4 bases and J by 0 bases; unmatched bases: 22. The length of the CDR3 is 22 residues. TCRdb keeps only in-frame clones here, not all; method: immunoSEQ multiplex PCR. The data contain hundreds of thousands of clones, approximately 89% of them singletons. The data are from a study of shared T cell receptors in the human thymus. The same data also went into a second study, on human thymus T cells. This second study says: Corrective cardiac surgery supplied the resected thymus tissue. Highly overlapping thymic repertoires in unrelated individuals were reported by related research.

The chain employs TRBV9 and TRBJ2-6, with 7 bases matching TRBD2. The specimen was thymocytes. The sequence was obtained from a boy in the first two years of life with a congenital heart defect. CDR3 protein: CASSTTSSGGPGGHSGANVLTF. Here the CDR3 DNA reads TGTGCCAGCAGCACAACTAGTAGTGGGGGTCCGGGAGGTCACTCTGGGGCCAACGTCCTGACTTTC.